This entry is about one T cell receptor beta chain. Its specificity is not known. The CDR3 covers 12 residues. Germline assignment: CDR1 MDHEN and CDR2 SYDVKM. Trimming removed 2 bases from V and 7 bases from J, with 3 bases in between. This entry belongs to a study of T cell responses to AZD1222 COVID-19 vaccine. General observations from the study: Spike-specific TCR breadth and depth went up after people got two AZD1222 doses. Targets within unmutated variant regions were reportedly found for nearly half of spike-specific TCRs. At study baseline, merely six AZD1222 recipients were seropositive.

The data were produced by immunoSEQ multiplex PCR, yet TCRdb's version contains in-frame clones alone and is incomplete. The repertoire holds around 50,000 clones, with about 91% as singletons. The sequence came from an adult who received the AZD1222 COVID-19 vaccine. Sequencing was performed on peripheral blood, taken 28 days after the second AZD1222 dose. The chain joins TRBV28 to TRBJ1-6; D unclear. The CDR3 DNA follows: TGTGCCAGCAGTTTACGAAATTCACCCCTCCACTTT. Amino acids: CASSLRNSPLHF.